The 27 T cell receptor beta chains presented below share a single source sample, sequenced in a study of shared clonotypes between healthy human individuals. TCRdb keeps only in-frame clones here, not all; method: immunoSEQ multiplex PCR. The sample contains about 2.3 million clones, 85% to 95% of which appear only once. Sequenced input: naive CD4+ T cells from PBMCs. The subset denotes: CD45RA+ positively selected. The receptors originated from a man aged 18-30 years in good health. Some clones in this sample may be carry-over from other donors' samples.

V gene TRBV4-3 combines with J gene TRBJ2-1; 10 bases are shared with TRBD2. Germline assignment: CDR1 LGHNA and CDR2 YSLEER. The ends lost 3 bases at V and 4 bases at J; junction bases unmatched: 3. There are 15 residues in the CDR3. The CDR3, as DNA: TGCGCCAGCAGCCAGCTAGCGGGAGTATACAATGAGCAGTTCTTC. Protein sequence: CASSQLAGVYNEQFF.

The chain is built from TRBV13 and TRBJ2-1; D unclear. CDR1 and CDR2 from the germline V gene are PRHDT and FYEKMQ (reference sequence). V lost 1 base and J 2 bases, leaving 15 bases between the germline ends. The CDR3 spans 17 residues. The CDR3 loop reads CASSLAFLGPPYNEQFF. In DNA form, the CDR3 reads TGTGCCAGCAGCTTAGCTTTTCTAGGTCCCCCCTACAATGAGCAGTTCTTC.

Notes on this clone: At the DNA level, this CDR3 is encoded by other sequences in the same sample as well. The chain links TRBV27 to TRBJ1-1; maybe TRBD1 (5 bases). The V end was cut by 4 bases, the J end by 2 bases, with 11 bases between. Germline CDR1 is MNHEY and CDR2 is SMNVEV (reference sequence). There are 14 residues in the CDR3. CDR3 amino acids: CASSSPTANTEAFF. The CDR3 nucleotides read TGTGCCAGCAGTTCGCCGACAGCAAACACTGAAGCTTTCTTT.

In this sample, this clone turned up once. The chain carries TRBV5-6 and TRBJ2-5, with 10 bases lining up with TRBD2. This CDR3 region has 14 residues. Trimming cost V 2 bases and J 4 bases; bases outside gene matches: 2. Germline CDR1 reads SGHDT; CDR2 reads YYEEEE. The CDR3 loop reads CASSFGTSAETQYF. CDR3 in DNA: TGTGCCAGCAGCTTCGGGACTAGCGCAGAGACCCAGTACTTC.

In the case of this clone: This specimen includes other DNA sequences encoding the same CDR3. CDR3 in DNA: TGTGCCAGCAGCTTCACAGGGGTGCGGGAGACCCAGTACTTC. It translates to CASSFTGVRETQYF. The V call is TRBV5-4, the J call TRBJ2-5, with TRBD1 matching over 7 bases. This CDR3 comprises 14 residues. V dropped 2 bases and J dropped 5; count of bases not matched to a gene: 6. CDR1 is SGHNT and CDR2 is YYREEE in the germline V gene (reference sequence).

V usage is TRBV28 and J usage is TRBJ2-1; the D call may be TRBD1 or TRBD2 (5 bases each). The CDR3 is 15 amino acids. CDR1 is MDHEN, CDR2 SYDVKM, per germline. V was shortened by 5 bases and J by 4 bases, with 15 bases between the two germline ends. This chain's CDR3 is CASSLSRDGYNEQFF. Written as DNA, the CDR3 is TGTGCCAGCAGTCTGTCCCGGGACGGATACAATGAGCAGTTCTTC.

This chain links TRBV11-2 with TRBJ1-1; maybe TRBD1 (5 bases). V dropped 5 bases and J dropped 5 bases, with 12 bases sitting between them. The CDR3 is 13 amino acids. From germline, CDR1 is SGHAT and CDR2 FQNNGV. The CDR3 protein is CASSLTRGTEAFF. CDR3 DNA: TGTGCCAGCAGCCTCACCCGGGGGACTGAAGCTTTCTTT.

J is TRBJ2-7 and V is TRBV5-4; 10 bases fit TRBD1. V shed 0 bases and J 5 bases; nucleotides not matched to a gene: 11. In germline, CDR1 is SGHNT, CDR2 YYREEE (reference sequence). The CDR3 consists of 17 residues. CDR3 sequence: CASSLDSGTGEFHEQYF. CDR3 sequence (DNA): TGTGCCAGCAGCTTGGACTCCGGGACAGGGGAATTCCACGAGCAGTACTTC.

Points on this clone: The identical CDR3 is also encoded by other nucleotide sequences in the sample. The chain uses TRBV5-1 and TRBJ2-5; no clear D. V lost 4 bases to trimming and J lost 1 base, with 11 bases between them. CDR3 size: 14 residues. CDR1 and CDR2 (germline): SGHRS, YFSETQ. The CDR3 reads CASSLMDGQETQYF. As DNA, the CDR3 is TGCGCCAGCAGCCTGATGGACGGCCAAGAGACCCAGTACTTC.

CDR3: CSVEAQGGTEAFF. In nucleotides, the CDR3 is TGCAGCGTTGAAGCCCAGGGTGGCACTGAAGCTTTCTTT. V gene TRBV29-1 combines with J gene TRBJ1-1; D perhaps matches TRBD1 (5 bases). The germline gives CDR1 SQVTM, CDR2 ANQGSEA. Between the trimmed V and J ends, which lost 1 base and 4 bases, there was a span of 10 bases. This CDR3 is 13 amino acids long.

The chain combines TRBV5-1 with TRBJ2-3; TRBD2 agrees at 11 bases. V was pared by 3 bases and J by 3 bases, with 15 bases of the junction left unmatched. The CDR3 consists of 19 residues. Germline V gene lookup returns CDR1 SGHRS and CDR2 YFSETQ. CDR3 sequence: CASSWYSGRAVVVTDTQYF. The CDR3 DNA reads as TGCGCCAGCAGCTGGTATAGCGGGAGGGCTGTCGTGGTGACAGATACGCAGTATTTT.

This clone was detected only a few times. This rearrangement joins TRBV6-5 to TRBJ1-1; D gene uncertain. This CDR3 has 13 residues. Germline V CDR1 and CDR2: MNHEY, SVGAGI. With 5 bases removed from V and 11 bases from J, the gap between germline ends came to 18 bases. The CDR3 coding sequence is TGTGCCAGCAGTGATCCCTCAGGTCCTCGGGCTTTCTTT. Translation: CASSDPSGPRAFF.

The chain carries TRBV9 and TRBJ2-7, with a possible D match to TRBD1 (5 bases). V was clipped by 0 bases and J by 6 bases, with 16 bases between them. Per germline, CDR1 SGDLS and CDR2 YYNGEE. CDR3 length: 15 amino acids. The CDR3 is CASSVAVTDLSEQYF. Written as DNA, the CDR3 is TGTGCCAGCAGCGTAGCGGTGACAGACCTCTCCGAGCAGTACTTC.

V and J are TRBV7-2 and TRBJ2-7; 15 bases are a match to TRBD2. Germline CDR1 SGHTA, CDR2 FQGNSA. The CDR3 loop spans 18 amino acids. The trim removed 4 bases at V and 0 bases at J, leaving 7 bases unmatched. CDR3 amino acids: CASSWGTSGRSRSYEQYF. CDR3 in DNA: TGTGCCAGCAGCTGGGGGACTAGCGGGAGGTCTCGCTCCTACGAGCAGTACTTC.

This rearrangement joins TRBV29-1 to TRBJ2-1; 7 bases agree with TRBD1. The germline V gene encodes CDR1 SQVTM and CDR2 ANQGSEA. CDR3 length equals 12 residues. V lost 3 bases to trimming and J lost 5 bases; unmatched junction nucleotides: 1. The CDR3 nucleotides read TGCAGCGTTGACGGACAGGACAATGAGCAGTTCTTC. It translates to CSVDGQDNEQFF.

V gene TRBV6-5 combines with J gene TRBJ1-5; 7 bases align to TRBD1. V lost 5 bases, J lost 5 bases, and 6 bases stayed unmatched. Germline assignment: CDR1 MNHEY and CDR2 SVGAGI. The CDR3 extends over 14 amino acids. The CDR3 nucleotides read TGTGCCAGCAGTACAGGGGATACGGATCAGCCCCAGCATTTT. Its protein product is CASSTGDTDQPQHF.

A note on this clone: This specimen includes other DNA sequences encoding the same CDR3. The V and J genes are TRBV5-1 and TRBJ2-7; perhaps D is TRBD1 or TRBD2 (7 bases each). Germline V lookup: CDR1 SGHRS, CDR2 YFSETQ. V lost 3 bases to trimming and J lost 2 bases, with 12 bases between them. The CDR3 spans 14 residues. CDR3 residues: CASSSPGGAYEQYF. For the CDR3, the DNA is TGCGCCAGCAGCTCTCCAGGGGGGGCCTACGAGCAGTACTTC.

CDR3 nucleotides: TGTGCCAGCAGCGCGATAGGGGTAGGGAACTATGGCTACACCTTC. Protein product: CASSAIGVGNYGYTF. The chain uses TRBV9 and TRBJ1-2; tentatively, D is TRBD1 (5 bases). V lost 3 bases to trimming and J lost 2 bases, with 14 bases between them. There are 15 residues in the CDR3. Looked up from germline, CDR1 is SGDLS and CDR2 is YYNGEE.

As for this clone: Other nucleotide sequences in the sample specify the same CDR3. V gene TRBV18 combines with J gene TRBJ2-4, with D uncertain. Trimming took 0 bases from V and 0 from J, leaving 9 bases between them. The CDR3 contains 16 residues. In germline, CDR1 is KGHSH, CDR2 LQKENI. The CDR3 bases are TGTGCCAGCTCACCACCCGGCCCGCTAGCCAAAAACATTCAGTACTTC. Translation gives CASSPPGPLAKNIQYF.

CDR3: CASSQENGLGQPQHF. In DNA form, the CDR3 reads TGCGCCAGCAGCCAAGAAAATGGTCTCGGTCAGCCCCAGCATTTT. The gene calls are TRBV4-3 and TRBJ1-5; no clear D gene. The CDR3 has 15 amino acids. V was pared by 0 bases and J by 6 bases, with 12 bases between. Per germline, CDR1 LGHNA and CDR2 YSLEER.

The chain is built from TRBV29-1 and TRBJ1-1; the D is unclear. Germline CDR1 SQVTM, CDR2 ANQGSEA. The CDR3 is made up of 12 amino acids. Trimming removed 2 bases from V and 1 base from J, with 5 bases in between. This chain's CDR3 is CSVETQNTEAFF. Written as DNA, the CDR3 is TGCAGCGTTGAAACTCAGAACACTGAAGCTTTCTTT.

This rearrangement joins TRBV29-1 to TRBJ2-1; 8 bases are shared with TRBD2. Germline V gene lookup returns CDR1 SQVTM and CDR2 ANQGSEA. V gave up 6 bases and J gave up 5 bases; unmatched junction bases: 12. CDR3 length equals 15 residues. The CDR3: CSVETRLARNNEQFF. As DNA, the CDR3 is TGCAGCGTCGAGACTAGACTAGCGCGTAACAATGAGCAGTTCTTC.

The rearrangement joins TRBV25-1 to TRBJ2-7, with TRBD1 identical over 7 bases. CDR1 and CDR2 from the germline V gene are MGHDK and SYGVNS. The J segment lost 9 bases and the V segment lost 10 bases, leaving 18 bases of the junction unmatched. This CDR3 contains 14 residues. DNA for the CDR3: TGTGCCACCATAAGTGGGGACAGTAAAGTCGCGCAGTACTTC. This codes for CATISGDSKVAQYF.

V and J are TRBV10-3 and TRBJ1-1; D is possibly TRBD1 (6 bases). Trimming took 0 bases from V and 0 from J, leaving 8 bases between them. The CDR3 has 15 residues. Germline V gene sequence: CDR1 ENHRY, CDR2 SYGVKD. The CDR3 is CAISESQGLNTEAFF. Here the CDR3 DNA reads TGTGCCATCAGTGAGTCGCAGGGGTTGAACACTGAAGCTTTCTTT.

This chain connects TRBV9 to TRBJ1-4; 7 nucleotides align to TRBD1. The V and J ends lost 0 bases and 3 bases, in that order; junction bases with no gene match: 5. Germline V gives CDR1 SGDLS, CDR2 YYNGEE. The CDR3 is made up of 16 amino acids. The CDR3 nucleotides are TGTGCCAGCAGCGTAGCCAGGGGGGGATCTAATGAAAAACTGTTTTTT. Its translation: CASSVARGGSNEKLFF.

The rearrangement joins TRBV5-1 to TRBJ2-7; the D is unclear. Trimming removed 0 bases from V and 7 bases from J, with 14 bases in between. CDR1 is SGHRS and CDR2 is YFSETQ in the germline V gene. The CDR3 consists of 14 residues. The CDR3 protein is CASSLEELAGEQYF. The CDR3 coding sequence is TGCGCCAGCAGCTTGGAGGAACTCGCTGGGGAGCAGTACTTC.

This clone has only one observation. The chain employs TRBV6-5 and TRBJ2-5; 14 bases align to TRBD2. V was clipped by 6 bases and J by 4 bases; unmatched bases: 7. CDR1 MNHEY and CDR2 SVGAGI come from the germline V gene. The CDR3 is made up of 16 amino acids. The CDR3 coding sequence is TGTGCCAGCAGCTACGGGACTAGCGGGAGAGGAGAGACCCAGTACTTC. It encodes CASSYGTSGRGETQYF.